The 10 T cell receptor beta chains in this list originate from one sample, sequenced in a study of cytomegalovirus exposure and HLA in healthy donors (dated by TCRdb to the late 2010s). The library was built by means of the immunoSEQ multiplex PCR assay. A mixture of 60 forward primers for TCR Vbeta segments and 13 reverse primers for TCR Jbeta segments was used in the multiplex PCR. Imported from immuneACCESS, the table was reduced by TCRdb to in-frame sequences with V and J called. These copies leave out some clones; in studies compared against another copy, an unresolved V gene accounts for under half, and the cause of the remainder is not known. This sample is represented by roughly 120,000 clones; 7% to 9.5% of them were singletons. 6% to 7.5% of the sample goes to the ten largest clones. Material for sequencing was PBMCs. The receptor set was obtained from a woman aged 35 to 49 in good health and CMV-seropositive.

J is TRBJ2-7 and V is TRBV30; D possibly corresponds to TRBD1 (7 bases). This CDR3 spans 17 amino acids. Trimming stripped 1 base from V and 3 bases from J, with 22 bases between. Germline-derived CDR1 and CDR2 are GTSNPN and SVGIG (reference sequence). CDR3 in amino acids: CAWSEGFGQGGFYEQYF. The CDR3 DNA reads TGTGCCTGGAGTGAAGGGTTTGGGCAGGGGGGTTTCTACGAGCAGTACTTC.

The rearrangement joins TRBV6-6 to TRBJ2-1; 11 bases fit TRBD2. V lost 5 bases, J lost 5 bases, and 8 bases stayed unmatched. Germline V gene data show CDR1 as MNHNY and CDR2 as SVGAGI (reference sequence). The CDR3 contains 16 residues. The CDR3 loop is CASSRLGTSGHNEQFF. CDR3 DNA sequence: TGTGCCAGCAGTCGCCTTGGGACTAGCGGTCACAATGAGCAGTTCTTC.

The chain is built from TRBV5-5 and TRBJ2-7, with 9 positions matching TRBD2. The CDR3 is made up of 14 amino acids. Germline V gene sequence: CDR1 SGHKS, CDR2 YYEKEE (reference sequence). J gave up 3 bases and V 2 bases, and 3 bases lay outside the gene matches. The CDR3 reads CASSFAGGNYEQYF. CDR3 DNA: TGTGCCAGCAGCTTTGCGGGGGGGAACTACGAGCAGTACTTC.

The sample holds a few counts of this clone. The gene calls are TRBV7-2 and TRBJ2-7, with 8 nucleotides matching TRBD2. Germline CDR1 is SGHTA and CDR2 is FQGNSA. The CDR3 covers 15 residues. V was clipped by 3 bases and J by 6 bases; unmatched bases: 10. The CDR3 bases are TGTGCCAGCAGCTTTGCGGGGGGTTTAGGCGGCGAGCAGTACTTC. Its protein product is CASSFAGGLGGEQYF.

This clone was picked up a small number of times. The rearrangement joins TRBV21-1 to TRBJ2-7; TRBD2 is the table's D call, not checked against the DNA. TRBV21-1 has pseudogene status. CDR3 length: 15 amino acids. CDR3 sequence (DNA): TGTGCCAGCAGCTTACCCGGGGGGCGCCCCTACGAGCAGTACTTC. Its protein product is CASSLPGGRPYEQYF.

The chain recombines TRBV5-5 with TRBJ1-2; weak D call: TRBD1 (6 bases). Germline CDR1 SGHKS, CDR2 YYEKEE (reference sequence). Trimming removed 1 base at V and 6 bases at J, with 10 bases between. The CDR3 consists of 13 residues. Here the CDR3 DNA reads TGTGCCAGCAGCTTGATGGGGGCTGATGGCTACACCTTC. Translation gives CASSLMGADGYTF.

A few counts support this clone. The V and J genes are TRBV5-6 and TRBJ1-1; 9 positions match TRBD1. This CDR3 contains 12 residues. Trimming took 0 bases from V and 9 from J; bases not matched to a gene: 0. In germline, CDR1 is SGHDT, CDR2 YYEEEE. CDR3 loop: CASSLDRGQAFF. The DNA for the CDR3 is TGTGCCAGCAGCTTGGACAGGGGGCAAGCTTTCTTT.

This sequence joins TRBV6-5 and TRBJ2-1; a weak D match, TRBD1 (5 bases). The CDR3 sequence is 15 residues long. Germline V gene lookup returns CDR1 MNHEY and CDR2 SVGAGI. Trimming removed 9 bases at V and 4 bases at J, with 19 bases between. In DNA, the CDR3 is TGTGCCAGAAGTGTCCAGGGTGGGGTATACAATGAGCAGTTCTTC. Its translation is CARSVQGGVYNEQFF.

This clone turned up a few times. The V and J genes are TRBV16 and TRBJ1-1; 10 bases fit TRBD1. Germline CDR1 is KGHSY and CDR2 is FQNENV. With 2 bases clipped from V and 7 bases from J, the junction kept 10 bases outside the gene matches. The CDR3 has 16 amino acids. For the CDR3, the DNA is TGTGCCAGCAGCCAACCCGGGACAGGGGTTAGAAGTGAAGCTTTCTTT. Translating gives CASSQPGTGVRSEAFF.

This rearrangement joins TRBV10-3 to TRBJ1-1; 11 bases fit TRBD1. The CDR3 has 17 amino acids. The germline V gene encodes CDR1 ENHRY and CDR2 SYGVKD. The ends lost 0 bases at V and 3 bases at J; junction bases unmatched: 6. The chain's CDR3 is CAISESWGDRGDTEAFF. The CDR3 bases are TGTGCCATCAGTGAGTCATGGGGGGACAGGGGGGACACTGAAGCTTTCTTT.